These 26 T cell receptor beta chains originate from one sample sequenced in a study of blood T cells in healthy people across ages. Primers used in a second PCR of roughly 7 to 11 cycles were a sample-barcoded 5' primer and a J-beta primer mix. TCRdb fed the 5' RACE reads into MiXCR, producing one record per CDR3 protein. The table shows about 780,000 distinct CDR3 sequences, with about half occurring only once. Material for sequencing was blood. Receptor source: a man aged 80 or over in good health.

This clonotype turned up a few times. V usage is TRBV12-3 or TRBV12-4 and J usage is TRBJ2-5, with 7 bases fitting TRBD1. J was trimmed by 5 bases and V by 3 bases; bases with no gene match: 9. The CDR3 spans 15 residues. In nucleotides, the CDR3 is TGTGCCAGCAGTTTTACGACAGGGCTGGAGGAGACCCAGTACTTC. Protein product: CASSFTTGLEETQYF.

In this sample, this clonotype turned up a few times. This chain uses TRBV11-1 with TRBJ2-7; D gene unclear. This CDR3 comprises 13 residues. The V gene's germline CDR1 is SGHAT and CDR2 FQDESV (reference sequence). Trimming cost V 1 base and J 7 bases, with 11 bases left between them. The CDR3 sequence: CASSLGGDNEQYF. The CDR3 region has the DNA TGTGCCAGCAGCTTAGGTGGAGACAATGAGCAGTACTTC.

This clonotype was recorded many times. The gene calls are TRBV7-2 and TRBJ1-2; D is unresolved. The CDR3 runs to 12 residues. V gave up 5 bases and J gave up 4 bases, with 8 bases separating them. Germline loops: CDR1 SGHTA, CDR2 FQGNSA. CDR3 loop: CASSPEGYGYTF. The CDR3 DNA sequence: TGTGCCAGCAGCCCCGAGGGCTATGGCTACACCTTC.

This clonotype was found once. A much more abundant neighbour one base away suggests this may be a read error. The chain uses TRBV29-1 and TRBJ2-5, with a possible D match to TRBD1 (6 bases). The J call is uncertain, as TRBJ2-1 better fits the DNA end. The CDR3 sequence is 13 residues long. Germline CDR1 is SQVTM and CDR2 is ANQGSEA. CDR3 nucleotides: TGCAGCACGGGTCAGGGGACCCAAGAGACCCAGTTCTTC. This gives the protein CSTGQGTQETQFF.

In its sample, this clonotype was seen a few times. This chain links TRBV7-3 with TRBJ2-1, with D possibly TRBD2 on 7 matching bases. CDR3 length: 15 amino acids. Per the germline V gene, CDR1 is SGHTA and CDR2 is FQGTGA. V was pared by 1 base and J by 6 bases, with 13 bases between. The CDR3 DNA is TGTGCCAGCAGCTTAAAAGCGGGACAAATCAATGAGCAGTTCTTC. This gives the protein CASSLKAGQINEQFF. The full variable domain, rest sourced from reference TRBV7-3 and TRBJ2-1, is GAGVSQTPSNKVTEKGKYVELRCDPISGHTALYWYRQSLGQGPEFLIYFQGTGAADDSGLPNDRFFAVRPEGSVSTLKIQRTERGDSAVYLCASSLKAGQINEQFFGPGTRLTVL.

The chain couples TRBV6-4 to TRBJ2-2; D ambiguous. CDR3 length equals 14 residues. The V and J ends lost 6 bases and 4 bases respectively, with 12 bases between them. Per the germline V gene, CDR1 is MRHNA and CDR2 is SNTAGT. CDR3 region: CASSHDQVTGELFF. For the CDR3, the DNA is TGTGCCAGCAGCCACGACCAAGTCACCGGGGAGCTGTTTTTT.

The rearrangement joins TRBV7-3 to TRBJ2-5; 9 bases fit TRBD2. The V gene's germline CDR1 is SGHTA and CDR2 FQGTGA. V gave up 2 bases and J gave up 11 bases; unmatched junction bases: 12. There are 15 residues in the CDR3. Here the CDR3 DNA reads TGTGCCAGCAGCTTATTCGCTAGCGGGAAAAATGAGCAGTACTTC. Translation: CASSLFASGKNEQYF.

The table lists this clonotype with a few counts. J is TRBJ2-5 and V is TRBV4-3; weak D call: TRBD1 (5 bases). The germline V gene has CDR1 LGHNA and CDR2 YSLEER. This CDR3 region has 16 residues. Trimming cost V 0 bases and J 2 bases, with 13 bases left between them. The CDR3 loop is CASSQEWSGPQETQYF. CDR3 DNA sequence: TGCGCCAGCAGCCAAGAATGGTCAGGGCCTCAAGAGACCCAGTACTTC.

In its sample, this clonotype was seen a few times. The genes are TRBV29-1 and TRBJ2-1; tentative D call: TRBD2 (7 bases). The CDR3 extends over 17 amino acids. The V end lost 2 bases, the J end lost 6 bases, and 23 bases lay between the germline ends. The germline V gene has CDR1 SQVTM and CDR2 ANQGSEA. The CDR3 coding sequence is TGCAGCGTTGAATCACTCCCCGGGGGGCTGGTGGTCAATGAGCAGTTCTTC. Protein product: CSVESLPGGLVVNEQFF.

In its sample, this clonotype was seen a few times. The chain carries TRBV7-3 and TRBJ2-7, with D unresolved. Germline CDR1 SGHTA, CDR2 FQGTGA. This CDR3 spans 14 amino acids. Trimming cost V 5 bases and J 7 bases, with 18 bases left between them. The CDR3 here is CASSIRAEPSEQYF. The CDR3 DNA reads TGTGCCAGCAGCATCCGGGCCGAGCCCAGTGAGCAGTACTTC.

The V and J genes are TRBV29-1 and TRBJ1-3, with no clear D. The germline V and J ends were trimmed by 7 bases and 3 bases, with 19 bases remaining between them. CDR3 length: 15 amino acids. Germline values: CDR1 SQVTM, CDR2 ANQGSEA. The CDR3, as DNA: TGCAGCGCAGAGGGAGGGCAAACCGATGGAAACACCATATATTTT. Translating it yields CSAEGGQTDGNTIYF.

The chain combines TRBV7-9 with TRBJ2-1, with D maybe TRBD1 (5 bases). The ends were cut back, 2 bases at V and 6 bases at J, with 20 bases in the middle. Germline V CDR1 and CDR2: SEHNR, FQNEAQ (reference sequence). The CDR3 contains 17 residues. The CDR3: CASSLTPGSELVNEQFF. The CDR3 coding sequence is TGTGCCAGCAGCTTAACACCAGGGTCCGAACTGGTCAATGAGCAGTTCTTC. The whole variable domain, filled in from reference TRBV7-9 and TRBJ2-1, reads DTGVSQNPRHKITKRGQNVTFRCDPISEHNRLYWYRQTLGQGPEFLTYFQNEAQLEKSRLLSDRFSAERPKGSFSTLEIQRTEQGDSAMYLCASSLTPGSELVNEQFFGPGTRLTVL.

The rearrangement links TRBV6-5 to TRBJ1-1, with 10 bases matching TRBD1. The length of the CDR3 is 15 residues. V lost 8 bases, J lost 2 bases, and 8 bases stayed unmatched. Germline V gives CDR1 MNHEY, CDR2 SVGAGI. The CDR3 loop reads CASHRDRGPNTEAFF. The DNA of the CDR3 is TGTGCCAGCCATCGGGACAGGGGACCTAACACTGAAGCTTTCTTT.

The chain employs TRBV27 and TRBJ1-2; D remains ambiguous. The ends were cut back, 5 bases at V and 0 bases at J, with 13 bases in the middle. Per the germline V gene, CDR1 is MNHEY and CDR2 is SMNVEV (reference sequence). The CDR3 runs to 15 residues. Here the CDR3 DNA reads TGTGCCAGCAGTCCTGGCGGCGCAGCTAACTATGGCTACACCTTC. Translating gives CASSPGGAANYGYTF.

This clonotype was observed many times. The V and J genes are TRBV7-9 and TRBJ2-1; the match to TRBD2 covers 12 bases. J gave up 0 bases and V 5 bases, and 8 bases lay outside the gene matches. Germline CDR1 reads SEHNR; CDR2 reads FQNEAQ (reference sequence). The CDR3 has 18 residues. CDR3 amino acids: CASSPRLAGVTSYNEQFF. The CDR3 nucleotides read TGTGCCAGCAGCCCAAGACTAGCGGGAGTTACCTCCTACAATGAGCAGTTCTTC.

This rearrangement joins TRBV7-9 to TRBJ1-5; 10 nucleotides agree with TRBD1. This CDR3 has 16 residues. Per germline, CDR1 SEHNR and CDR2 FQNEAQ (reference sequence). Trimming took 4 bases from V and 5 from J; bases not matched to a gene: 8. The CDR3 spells CASSSMGGTGDQPQHF. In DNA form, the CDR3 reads TGTGCCAGCAGCTCCATGGGCGGGACAGGGGATCAGCCCCAGCATTTT.

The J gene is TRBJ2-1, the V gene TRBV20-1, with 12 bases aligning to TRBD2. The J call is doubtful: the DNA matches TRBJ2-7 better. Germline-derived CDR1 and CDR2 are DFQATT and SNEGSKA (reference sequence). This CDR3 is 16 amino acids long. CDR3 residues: CSARGRLAGEENEQYF. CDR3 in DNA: TGCAGTGCTAGGGGCAGACTAGCGGGAGAAGAAAATGAGCAGTACTTC.

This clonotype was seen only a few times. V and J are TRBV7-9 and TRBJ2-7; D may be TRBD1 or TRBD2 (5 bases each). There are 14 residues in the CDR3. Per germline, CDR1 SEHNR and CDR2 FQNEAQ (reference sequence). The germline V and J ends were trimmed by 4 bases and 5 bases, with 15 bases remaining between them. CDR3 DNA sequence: TGTGCCAGCAGCTCCCAATCGTGGGACGACGAGCAGTACTTC. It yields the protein CASSSQSWDDEQYF.

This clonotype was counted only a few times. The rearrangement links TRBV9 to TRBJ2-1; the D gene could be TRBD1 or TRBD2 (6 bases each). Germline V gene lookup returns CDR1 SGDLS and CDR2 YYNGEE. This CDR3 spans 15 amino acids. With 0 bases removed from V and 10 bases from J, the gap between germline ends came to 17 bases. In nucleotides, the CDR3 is TGTGCCAGCAGCGTAGCGGGGGCCGCAAGCACGGAGCAGTTCTTC. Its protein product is CASSVAGAASTEQFF.

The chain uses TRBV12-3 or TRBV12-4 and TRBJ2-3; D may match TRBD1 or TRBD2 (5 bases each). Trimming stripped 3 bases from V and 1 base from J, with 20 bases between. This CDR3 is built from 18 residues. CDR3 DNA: TGTGCCAGCAGTTTCTTCCGGGACCCCACAGCCCGCACAGATACGCAGTATTTT. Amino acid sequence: CASSFFRDPTARTDTQYF.

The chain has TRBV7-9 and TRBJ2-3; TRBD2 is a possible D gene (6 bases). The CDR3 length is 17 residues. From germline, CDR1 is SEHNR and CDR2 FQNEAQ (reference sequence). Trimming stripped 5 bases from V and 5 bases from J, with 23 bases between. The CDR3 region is CASSPASGRGRGDTQYF. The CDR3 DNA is TGTGCCAGCAGCCCCGCGTCAGGGCGGGGACGGGGAGATACGCAGTATTTT.

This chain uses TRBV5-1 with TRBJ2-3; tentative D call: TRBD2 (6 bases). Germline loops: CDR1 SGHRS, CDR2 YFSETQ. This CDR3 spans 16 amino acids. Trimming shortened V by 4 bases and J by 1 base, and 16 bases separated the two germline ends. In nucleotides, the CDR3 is TGCGCCAGCAGCCCCCCCGAGGAGCGGGGCACAGATACGCAGTATTTT. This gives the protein CASSPPEERGTDTQYF.

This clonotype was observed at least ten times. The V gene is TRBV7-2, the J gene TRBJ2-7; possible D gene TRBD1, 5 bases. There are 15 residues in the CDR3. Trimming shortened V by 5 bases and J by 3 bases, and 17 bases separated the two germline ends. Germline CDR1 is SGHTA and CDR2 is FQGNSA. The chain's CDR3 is CASSASSGQLYEQYF. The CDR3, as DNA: TGTGCCAGCAGCGCGAGCTCTGGACAACTCTACGAGCAGTACTTC. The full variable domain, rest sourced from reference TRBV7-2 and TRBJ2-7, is GAGVSQSPSNKVTEKGKDVELRCDPISGHTALYWYRQSLGQGLEFLIYFQGNSAPDKSGLPSDRFSAERTGGSVSTLTIQRTQQEDSAVYLCASSASSGQLYEQYFGPGTRLTVT.

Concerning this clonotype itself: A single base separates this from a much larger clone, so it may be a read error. The CDR3 nucleotides are TGTGCCAGCAGCTCCGGGAAGGAATATTCCTACAATGAGCAGTTCTTC. This encodes CASSSGKEYSYNEQFF. This rearrangement joins TRBV6-2 or TRBV6-3 to TRBJ2-1; D is possibly TRBD2 (5 bases). The CDR3 has 16 residues. V was shortened by 6 bases and J by 1 base, with 16 bases between the two germline ends. Germline CDR1 reads MNHEY; CDR2 reads SVGEGT.

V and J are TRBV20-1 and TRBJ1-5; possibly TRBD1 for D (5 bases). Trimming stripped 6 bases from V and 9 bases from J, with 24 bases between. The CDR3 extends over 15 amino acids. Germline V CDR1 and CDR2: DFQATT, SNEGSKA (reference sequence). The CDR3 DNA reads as TGCAGTGCCACGGGACTTCTAGAGGGAATCAGGCCCCAGCATTTT. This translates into CSATGLLEGIRPQHF.

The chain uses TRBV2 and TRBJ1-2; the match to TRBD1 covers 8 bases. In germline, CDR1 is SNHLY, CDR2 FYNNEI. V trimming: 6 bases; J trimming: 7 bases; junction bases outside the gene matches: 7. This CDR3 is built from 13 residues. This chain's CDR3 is CASRDDRGGGYTF. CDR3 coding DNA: TGTGCCAGCAGGGATGACAGGGGAGGTGGCTACACCTTC.